Given below is one T cell receptor beta chain in context. Its antigen is still unknown. These data come from a study of T cell responses to AZD1222 COVID-19 vaccine. Study observations and caveats: Repertoires were obtained only post-peak T cell response.

CDR3 size: 16 residues. CDR1 is KGHDR and CDR2 is SFDVKD in the germline V gene. Losses at the gene ends were 4 bases for V and 11 bases for J; bases not matched to a gene: 16. The protocol was immunoSEQ multiplex PCR, while the TCRdb copy is restricted to in-frame clones and leaves out a portion. The sample records some 98,000 clones, approximately 84% being singletons. This TCR was recovered from an adult who received the AZD1222 COVID-19 vaccine. The sequences come from peripheral blood, collected 28 days after the second AZD1222 dose. The chain uses TRBV24-1 and TRBJ2-1, with TRBD2 matching 7 bases. The CDR3 sequence is CATSDRSSGLLIKQFF. DNA of the CDR3: TGTGCCACCAGTGACAGGTCTAGCGGTCTTCTAATTAAGCAGTTCTTC.